This T cell receptor beta chain was identified in a study of T cell changes during pregnancy in multiple sclerosis. After removal of 4 bases from V and 6 bases from J, the junction contained 14 bases not matched to a gene. Germline V gene sequence: CDR1 MGHRA, CDR2 YSYEKL. There are 17 residues in the CDR3. Here immunoSEQ multiplex PCR was the method, and the copy in TCRdb shows in-frame clones only, minus some. The repertoire holds tens of thousands of clones, with about 92% as singletons. J is TRBJ2-3 and V is TRBV4-1; 9 nucleotides align to TRBD2. This sequence originates from a female donor in good health, enrolled as a control in a pregnancy study. The sequencing used peripheral blood, collected in the second trimester of pregnancy. CDR3 sequence (DNA): TGCGCCAGCAGCCCCTTGGCGGGGGGGATTGACTCCGATACGCAGTATTTT. Encoded protein: CASSPLAGGIDSDTQYF.